The 8 T cell receptor beta chains reported below all come from one sample, sequenced in a study of cytomegalovirus exposure and HLA in healthy donors. The primer mix had 60 Vbeta and 13 Jbeta primers. The data were produced by immunoSEQ multiplex PCR, yet TCRdb's version contains in-frame clones alone and is incomplete. The table includes approximately 130,000 clones, around 85% detected once. Sequencing used PBMCs. The receptor source for this set is a woman under 40 in good health and CMV-seropositive.

In the case of this clone: The same CDR3 can be traced to other DNA sequences in this sample. V usage is TRBV6-5 and J usage is TRBJ2-7, with D maybe TRBD2 (6 bases). From germline, CDR1 is MNHEY and CDR2 SVGAGI. V was clipped by 5 bases and J by 7 bases, with 18 bases between them. The CDR3 runs 14 residues. CDR3 nucleotides: TGTGCCAGCAGTCCCTCTGGGGGGATGAGTGAGCAGTACTTC. Translation gives CASSPSGGMSEQYF.

The chain employs TRBV7-9 and TRBJ1-4, with 7 bases matching TRBD1. V dropped 5 bases and J dropped 4; count of bases not matched to a gene: 4. The CDR3 extends over 14 amino acids. Germline CDR1 and CDR2: SEHNR and FQNEAQ (reference sequence). The CDR3 region is CASSNRDSNEKLFF. In nucleotides, the CDR3 is TGTGCCAGCAGCAACCGGGACAGTAATGAAAAACTGTTTTTT.

This clone occurred a few times. The chain employs TRBV19 and TRBJ2-7; 8 bases map to TRBD2. Germline CDR1 is LNHDA and CDR2 is SQIVND (reference sequence). The CDR3 covers 13 residues. V trimming: 4 bases; J trimming: 2 bases; junction bases outside the gene matches: 1. CDR3 loop: CASSRGLAYEQYF. In nucleotides, the CDR3 is TGTGCCAGTAGTAGGGGACTAGCCTACGAGCAGTACTTC.

The chain joins TRBV7-9 to TRBJ2-2; TRBD2 aligns across 8 bases. Per the germline V gene, CDR1 is SEHNR and CDR2 is FQNEAQ (reference sequence). The V gene end was trimmed by 11 bases and the J gene end by 3 bases; junction bases not matched to a gene: 5. The CDR3 runs to 13 residues. The CDR3: CASTGGDTGELFF. The CDR3 bases are TGTGCCTCTACGGGGGGGGACACCGGGGAGCTGTTTTTT.

The chain couples TRBV28 to TRBJ1-2, with D possibly TRBD1 on 6 matching bases. V lost 4 bases, J lost 4 bases, and 16 bases lay in between. CDR3 size: 15 residues. Germline values: CDR1 MDHEN, CDR2 SYDVKM. The CDR3 DNA reads as TGTGCCAGCAGTTCGCCCCCGGACAGTTCCTATGGCTACACCTTC. Its protein is CASSSPPDSSYGYTF.

This chain uses TRBV9 with TRBJ1-2, with 9 bases fitting TRBD1. The CDR3 consists of 15 residues. The V gene's germline CDR1 is SGDLS and CDR2 YYNGEE. The J segment lost 4 bases and the V segment lost 4 bases, leaving 8 bases of the junction unmatched. CDR3 amino acids: CASSYSMGQGYGYTF. CDR3 nucleotide sequence: TGTGCCAGCAGCTACTCCATGGGACAGGGCTATGGCTACACCTTC. The complete variable domain, with remaining parts taken from reference TRBV9 and TRBJ1-2, reads DSGVTQTPKHLITATGQRVTLRCSPRSGDLSVYWYQQSLDQGLQFLIQYYNGEERAKGNILERFSAQQFPDLHSELNLSSLELGDSALYFCASSYSMGQGYGYTFGSGTRLTVV.

This chain links TRBV6-5 with TRBJ2-3, with D possibly TRBD1 on 6 matching bases. CDR3 length: 15 amino acids. Trimming took off 0 bases at V and 4 bases at J, with 11 bases between the two ends. Germline-derived CDR1 and CDR2 are MNHEY and SVGAGI. The DNA of the CDR3 is TGTGCCAGCAGTTACTCACAGGGCCTCGCAGATACGCAGTATTTT. Amino acids: CASSYSQGLADTQYF.

The chain has TRBV10-3 and TRBJ2-7; 8 bases match TRBD1. Germline trimming cut 2 bases from V and 7 bases from J; bases unmatched to any gene: 7. The length of the CDR3 is 14 residues. In germline, CDR1 is ENHRY, CDR2 SYGVKD. The CDR3 coding sequence is TGTGCCATCAGTGAGGGACAGGGCTCCGGGGAGCAGTACTTC. Protein product: CAISEGQGSGEQYF.